These T cell receptor beta chains were read from a single sample in a study of siplizumab effects on memory and regulatory T cells. Assay used: immunoSEQ multiplex PCR; TCRdb lists only in-frame clones, some missing. The profile covers roughly 93,000 clones, with roughly 94% appearing a single time and around 1.5% taken by the ten largest. Sequencing input: non-Treg CD4+ T cells sorted from blood. Source of these receptors: a human donor in good health. CDR3s include the opening cysteine and the closing phenylalanine or tryptophan. The D gene is left open where the match is weak.

v_gene,j_gene,d_gene,CDR3nt,CDR3aa
TRBV28,TRBJ1-3,NA,TGTGCCAGCACCGCCTCTGGAAACACCATATATTTT,CASTASGNTIYF
TRBV7-6,TRBJ1-1,NA,TGTGCCAGCAGCTTAGCGGGGATGAACACTGAAGCTTTCTTT,CASSLAGMNTEAFF
TRBV6-5,TRBJ2-7,NA,TGTGCCAGCAGTCTTAGGGGCGAGCAGTACTTC,CASSLRGEQYF
TRBV28,TRBJ2-7,NA,TGTGCCAGCAGTTTACTTTCCCGGGTCTACGAGCAGTACTTC,CASSLLSRVYEQYF
TRBV28,TRBJ1-5,NA,TGTGCCAGCGTTGGAAGTTTAGGGGTGAATCAGCCCCAGCATTTT,CASVGSLGVNQPQHF
TRBV5-1,TRBJ2-1,NA,TGCGCCAGCAGGGCCTCCTACAATGAGCAGTTCTTC,CASRASYNEQFF
TRBV30,TRBJ2-2,NA,TGTGCCACCGGACAGTCCGGGGAGCTGTTTTTT,CATGQSGELFF
TRBV19,TRBJ1-4,TRBD1,TGTGCCAGTAGTTTTCCGGGACAGTCTAATGAAAAACTGTTTTTT,CASSFPGQSNEKLFF
TRBV5-1,TRBJ2-1,TRBD1,TGCGCCAGCAGCTCTGGACAGGGGGCGAGTCGGAGTGGTGAGCAGTTCTTC,CASSSGQGASRSGEQFF
TRBV5-1,TRBJ1-1,TRBD1,TGCGCCAGCAGCCAACAGGGGGCGGATAACACTGAAGCTTTCTTT,CASSQQGADNTEAFF
TRBV10-2,TRBJ2-7,NA,TGCGCCAGCAGACTTAACAGGGACGAGGGCGAGCAGTACTTC,CASRLNRDEGEQYF
TRBV6-1,TRBJ2-7,NA,TGTGCCAGCACGGGGAACAGAATATCCTACGAGCAGTACTTC,CASTGNRISYEQYF
TRBV30,TRBJ2-3,NA,TGTGCCTGGAGTTTAGAGAACACAGATACGCAGTATTTT,CAWSLENTDTQYF
TRBV6-6,TRBJ2-3,TRBD2,TGTGCCAGCAGTTCGCCAGGACTAGCGGAAGCAGATACGCAGTATTTT,CASSSPGLAEADTQYF
TRBV15,TRBJ1-2,NA,TGTGCCACCAGCAGAGAAAGGGTTCAAGATGGCTACACCTTC,CATSRERVQDGYTF